These 11 T cell receptor beta chains were sequenced from one sample in a study of blood T cell repertoires in COVID-19. Clones were sequenced by immunoSEQ multiplex PCR, and TCRdb holds only the in-frame ones, with some missing. The profile covers fewer than 300,000 clones, with around 86% appearing a single time and about an eighth taken by the ten largest. Material for sequencing was peripheral blood. The receptors here all came from a human donor in a cohort sampled during active COVID-19.

This clone was counted between two and nine times. CDR3 nucleotide sequence: TGTGCCAGCAGCTGGGACAGGGCTGGGGCCAACGTCCTGACTTTC. This translates into CASSWDRAGANVLTF. V gene TRBV5-4 combines with J gene TRBJ2-6; TRBD1 aligns across 9 bases. This CDR3 has 15 amino acids. Trimming took 3 bases from V and 2 from J; bases not matched to a gene: 0. Germline CDR1 and CDR2: SGHNT and YYREEE (reference sequence). Full variable domain (missing parts from reference TRBV5-4 and TRBJ2-6): ETGVTQSPTHLIKTRGQQVTLRCSSQSGHNTVSWYQQALGQGPQFIFQYYREEENGRGNFPPRFSGLQFPNYSSELNVNALELDDSALYLCASSWDRAGANVLTFGAGSRLTVL.

V is TRBV6-1 and J is TRBJ1-5; TRBD1 is a possible D gene (5 bases). The CDR3 consists of 17 residues. V lost 2 bases to trimming and J lost 7 bases, with 21 bases between them. CDR1 and CDR2 from the germline V gene are MNHNS and SASEGT. The CDR3 DNA sequence: TGTGCCAGCAGTGAATCCAGGGCGCAGCTCGCTCGACAGCCCCAGCATTTT. It specifies CASSESRAQLARQPQHF.

The CDR3 loop is CASSEWGGGYTF. CDR3 sequence (DNA): TGCGCCAGCAGTGAATGGGGGGGAGGCTACACCTTC. The chain has TRBV10-2 and TRBJ1-2, with TRBD1 as a possible D gene (5 bases). CDR3 size: 12 residues. The germline CDR1 and CDR2 sequences are WSHSY and SAAADI. V was trimmed by 3 bases and J by 8 bases, leaving 10 bases between them.

This clone was seen once. CDR3 protein: CASSRGQGHRTEAFF. CDR3 nucleotide sequence: TGCGCCAGCAGCCGAGGACAGGGACATAGAACTGAAGCTTTCTTT. This chain uses TRBV4-3 with TRBJ1-1, with 8 bases fitting TRBD1. V shed 4 bases and J 5 bases; nucleotides not matched to a gene: 9. Germline V gene sequence: CDR1 LGHNA, CDR2 YSLEER. CDR3 size: 15 residues.

J is TRBJ1-1 and V is TRBV6-6; perhaps TRBD1 as D (5 bases). V was clipped by 6 bases and J by 2 bases, with 16 bases between them. This CDR3 is 15 amino acids long. CDR1 and CDR2 (germline): MNHNY, SVGAGI (reference sequence). The CDR3, as DNA: TGTGCCAGCAGAGTTGGATATGGGGCCAACACTGAAGCTTTCTTT. Residues: CASRVGYGANTEAFF.

The chain carries TRBV4-3 and TRBJ2-1, with a tentative D call TRBD2 (6 bases). The V end lost 4 bases, the J end lost 8 bases, and 12 bases lay between the germline ends. This CDR3 has 13 amino acids. Germline V CDR1 and CDR2: LGHNA, YSLEER. CDR3 residues: CASSPAPSDEQFF. The DNA for the CDR3 is TGCGCCAGCAGCCCGGCCCCTAGCGATGAGCAGTTCTTC.

The CDR3 protein is CASAPGGYEQYF. CDR3 nucleotides: TGTGCCAGCGCCCCGGGGGGATACGAGCAGTACTTC. The rearrangement uses TRBV6-6 and TRBJ2-7, with 7 bases aligning to TRBD2. From germline, CDR1 is MNHNY and CDR2 SVGAGI (reference sequence). The CDR3 has 12 residues. V was pared by 8 bases and J by 4 bases, with 5 bases of the junction left unmatched.

The chain joins TRBV5-8 to TRBJ2-7; 14 positions match TRBD2. Trimming took 8 bases from V and 5 from J; bases not matched to a gene: 9. CDR1 SGHTS and CDR2 YDEGEE come from the germline V gene. The CDR3 totals 15 residues. CDR3 protein: CASRLAGGPRDEQYF. CDR3 sequence (DNA): TGTGCCAGTAGACTAGCGGGAGGGCCGAGGGACGAGCAGTACTTC.

The rearrangement uses TRBV25-1 and TRBJ2-7; D unclear. In germline, CDR1 is MGHDK, CDR2 SYGVNS. The CDR3 covers 15 residues. Deletions cut 1 base from V and 1 base from J, with 11 bases between. The DNA for the CDR3 is TGTGCCAGCAGTGAATTGGCCCCTCCTTCCTACGAGCAGTACTTC. Translating gives CASSELAPPSYEQYF.

The chain is built from TRBV3-1 (or the pseudogene TRBV3-2) and TRBJ1-3; D gene unclear. The germline V gene has CDR1 LGHDT and CDR2 YNNKEL (reference sequence). V lost 2 bases to trimming and J lost 5 bases, with 10 bases between them. The CDR3 covers 14 residues. The CDR3 loop is CASSQSGGRNTIYF. In DNA form, the CDR3 reads TGTGCCAGCAGCCAATCCGGTGGTCGAAACACCATATATTTT.

This chain connects TRBV4-3 to TRBJ1-2; a weak D match, TRBD1 (6 bases). Deletions cut 4 bases from V and 3 bases from J, with 21 bases between. The CDR3 length is 17 residues. CDR1 is LGHNA and CDR2 is YSLEER in the germline V gene. The CDR3 spells CASSRGTRGPSDYGYTF. The CDR3 bases are TGCGCCAGCAGCCGGGGGACAAGGGGACCTAGTGACTATGGCTACACCTTC.